This record concerns one T cell receptor beta chain sequence. Original processing notes: Estimation of nucleated cell counts was performed using reference gene primer amplification. Assay used: immunoSEQ multiplex PCR; TCRdb lists only in-frame clones, some missing. The V and J calls and the clone size are those of that table, but D and trimming were determined from the DNA. The sample lists fewer than 60,000 clones; around 90% were seen once. This record comes from a study of blood T cell repertoires in COVID-19. Study details: Samples of COVID-19 (acute and convalescent) were obtained from the United States, Italy and Spain. PBMCs, B-cell-depleted T cells, or T cells were the source of the cDNA or gDNA that made up the material.

Trimming pared 6 bases from V and 2 bases from J, leaving 14 bases between. CDR3 length: 14 residues. Per germline, CDR1 MNHNY and CDR2 SVGAGI (reference sequence). V usage is TRBV6-6 and J usage is TRBJ2-7, with D unresolved. Sequencing was done on a sample of peripheral blood. The sequence derives from a human donor in a cohort sampled during active COVID-19. As DNA, the CDR3 is TGTGCCAGCAGCCTTGGGCTGCTGACCTACGAGCAGTACTTC. Its translation: CASSLGLLTYEQYF.